Included here is one T cell receptor (beta chain) sequence, with context. The cohort comprised adults aged 18 to 89 years residing in 20 to 30 US areas. V lost 1 base and J lost 1, with 8 bases in between. This CDR3 contains 14 residues. Germline V CDR1 and CDR2: SGHRS, YFSETQ. This sample was included in a study of blood T cell repertoires in COVID-19. The wider study: The analysed material was cDNA or gDNA that came from T cells, B-cell-depleted T cells, or PBMCs.

The data were produced by immunoSEQ multiplex PCR, yet TCRdb's version contains in-frame clones alone and is incomplete. The sample consists of 150,000 to 200,000 clones, roughly 82% of them appearing once. The J gene is TRBJ1-1, the V gene TRBV5-1; no definite D call. The sample taken for sequencing was PBMCs or T cells enriched from blood (not recorded which). The clonotype was recovered from a woman between 55 and 75 years old with acute COVID-19. In DNA, the CDR3 is TGCGCCAGCAGCTTGAGAGGGTGGAACACTGAAGCTTTCTTT. Amino acid sequence: CASSLRGWNTEAFF.